This T cell receptor beta chain stems from a study of shared clonotypes between healthy human individuals. The protocol was immunoSEQ multiplex PCR, while the TCRdb copy is restricted to in-frame clones and leaves out a portion. The table records just over 2,000,000 clones, about 95% of them present only once. Terminally differentiated effector memory CD45RA+ cells were excluded by CCR7 positive selection of CD45RO-negative cells. Sequencing was carried out using naive CD8+ T cells sorted from blood. The TCR comes from a man between 18 and 29 years old in good health.

CDR3: CASSLGPLSYEQYF. The DNA for the CDR3 is TGTGCCAGCAGCTTAGGGCCACTTTCGTACGAGCAGTACTTC. This chain joins TRBV11-2 and TRBJ2-7; no reliable D call. The CDR3 is 14 residues long. The germline CDR1 and CDR2 sequences are SGHAT and FQNNGV. Trimming pared 1 base from V and 4 bases from J, leaving 11 bases between.